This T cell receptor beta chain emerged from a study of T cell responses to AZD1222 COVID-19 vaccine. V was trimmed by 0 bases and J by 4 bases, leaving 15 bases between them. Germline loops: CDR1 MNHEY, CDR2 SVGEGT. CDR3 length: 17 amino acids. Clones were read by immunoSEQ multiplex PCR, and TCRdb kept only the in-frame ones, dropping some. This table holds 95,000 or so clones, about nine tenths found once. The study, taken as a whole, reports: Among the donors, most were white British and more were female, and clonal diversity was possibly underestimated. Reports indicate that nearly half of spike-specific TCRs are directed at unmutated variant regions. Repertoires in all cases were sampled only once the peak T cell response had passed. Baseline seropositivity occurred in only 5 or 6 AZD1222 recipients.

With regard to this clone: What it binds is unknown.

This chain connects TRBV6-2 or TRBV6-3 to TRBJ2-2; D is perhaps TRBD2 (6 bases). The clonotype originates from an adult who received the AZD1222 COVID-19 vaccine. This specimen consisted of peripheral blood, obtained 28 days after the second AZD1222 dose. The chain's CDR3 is CASSYSIPQGGTGELFF. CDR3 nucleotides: TGTGCCAGCAGTTACTCGATCCCTCAGGGAGGCACCGGGGAGCTGTTTTTT.